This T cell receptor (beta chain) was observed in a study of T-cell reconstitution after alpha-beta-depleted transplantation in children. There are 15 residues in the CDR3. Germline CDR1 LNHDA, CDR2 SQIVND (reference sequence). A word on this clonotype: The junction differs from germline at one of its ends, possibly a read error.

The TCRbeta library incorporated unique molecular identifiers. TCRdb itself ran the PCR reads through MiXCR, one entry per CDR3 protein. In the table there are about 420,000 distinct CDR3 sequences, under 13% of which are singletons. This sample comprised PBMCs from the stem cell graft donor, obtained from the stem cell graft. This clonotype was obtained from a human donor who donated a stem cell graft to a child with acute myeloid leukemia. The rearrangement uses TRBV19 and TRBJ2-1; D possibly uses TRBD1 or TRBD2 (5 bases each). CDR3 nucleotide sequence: TGTGCCAGTAACCCGACTGGGGGATCCTACAATGAGCGGTTCTTC. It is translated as CASNPTGGSYNERFF.